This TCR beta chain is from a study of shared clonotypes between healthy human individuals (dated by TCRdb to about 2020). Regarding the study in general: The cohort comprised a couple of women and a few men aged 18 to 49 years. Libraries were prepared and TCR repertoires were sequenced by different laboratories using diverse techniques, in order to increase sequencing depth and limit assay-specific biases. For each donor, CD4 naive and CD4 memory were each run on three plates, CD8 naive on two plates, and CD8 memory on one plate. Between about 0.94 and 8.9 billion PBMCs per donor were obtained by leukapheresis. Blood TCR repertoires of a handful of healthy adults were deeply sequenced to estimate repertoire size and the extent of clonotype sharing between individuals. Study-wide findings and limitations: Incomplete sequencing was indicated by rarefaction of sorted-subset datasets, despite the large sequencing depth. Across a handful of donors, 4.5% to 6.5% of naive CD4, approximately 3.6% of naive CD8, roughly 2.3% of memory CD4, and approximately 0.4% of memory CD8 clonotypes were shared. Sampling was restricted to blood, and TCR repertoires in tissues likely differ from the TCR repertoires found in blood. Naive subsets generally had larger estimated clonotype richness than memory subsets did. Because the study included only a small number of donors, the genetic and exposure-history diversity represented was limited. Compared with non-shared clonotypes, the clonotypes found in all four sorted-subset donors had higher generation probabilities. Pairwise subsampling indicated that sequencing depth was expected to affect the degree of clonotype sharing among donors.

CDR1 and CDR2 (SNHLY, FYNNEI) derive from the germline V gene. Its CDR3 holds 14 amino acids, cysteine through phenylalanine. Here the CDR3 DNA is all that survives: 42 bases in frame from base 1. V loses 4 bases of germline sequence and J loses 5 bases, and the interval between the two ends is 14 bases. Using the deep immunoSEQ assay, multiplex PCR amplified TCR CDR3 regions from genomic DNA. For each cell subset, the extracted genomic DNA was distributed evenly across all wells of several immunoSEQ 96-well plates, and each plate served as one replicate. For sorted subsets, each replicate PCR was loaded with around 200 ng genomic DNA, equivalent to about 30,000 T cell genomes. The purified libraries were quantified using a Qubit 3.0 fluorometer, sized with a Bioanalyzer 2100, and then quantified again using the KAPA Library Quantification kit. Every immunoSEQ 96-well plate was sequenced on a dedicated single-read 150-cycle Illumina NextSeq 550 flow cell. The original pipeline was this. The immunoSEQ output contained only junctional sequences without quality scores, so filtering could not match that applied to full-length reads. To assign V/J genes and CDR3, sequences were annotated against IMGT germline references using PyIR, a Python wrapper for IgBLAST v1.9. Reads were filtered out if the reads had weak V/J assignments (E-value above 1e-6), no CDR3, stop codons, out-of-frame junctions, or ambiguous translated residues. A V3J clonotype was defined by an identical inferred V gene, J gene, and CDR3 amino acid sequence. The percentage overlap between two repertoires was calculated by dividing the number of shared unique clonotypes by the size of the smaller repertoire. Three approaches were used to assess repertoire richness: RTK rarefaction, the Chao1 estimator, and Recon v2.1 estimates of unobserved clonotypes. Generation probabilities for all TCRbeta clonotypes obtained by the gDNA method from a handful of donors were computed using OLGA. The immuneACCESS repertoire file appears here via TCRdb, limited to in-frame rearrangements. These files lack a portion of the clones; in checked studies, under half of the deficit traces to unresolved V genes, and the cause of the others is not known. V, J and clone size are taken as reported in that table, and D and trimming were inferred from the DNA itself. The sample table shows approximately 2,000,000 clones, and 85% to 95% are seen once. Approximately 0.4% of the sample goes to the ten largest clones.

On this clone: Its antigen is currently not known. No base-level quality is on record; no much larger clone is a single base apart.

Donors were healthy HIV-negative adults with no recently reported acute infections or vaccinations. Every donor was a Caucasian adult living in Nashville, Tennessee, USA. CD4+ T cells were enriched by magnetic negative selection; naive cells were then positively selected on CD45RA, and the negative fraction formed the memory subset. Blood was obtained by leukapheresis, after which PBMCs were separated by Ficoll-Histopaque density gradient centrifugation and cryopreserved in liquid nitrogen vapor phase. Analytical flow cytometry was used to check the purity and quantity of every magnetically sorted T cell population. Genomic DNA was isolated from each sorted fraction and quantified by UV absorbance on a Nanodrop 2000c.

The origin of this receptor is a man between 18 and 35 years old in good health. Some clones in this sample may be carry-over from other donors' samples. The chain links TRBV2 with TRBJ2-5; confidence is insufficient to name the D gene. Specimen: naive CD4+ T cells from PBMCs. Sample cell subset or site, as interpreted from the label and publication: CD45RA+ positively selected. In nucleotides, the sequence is TGTGCCAGCAGTGGGACCTCGGCTCGTGAGACCCAGTACTTC. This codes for CASSGTSARETQYF. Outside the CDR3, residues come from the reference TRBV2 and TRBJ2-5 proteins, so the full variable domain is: EPEVTQTPSHQVTQMGQEVILRCVPISNHLYFYWYRQILGQKVEFLVSFYNNEISEKSEIFDDQFSVERPDGSNFTLKIRSTKLEDSAMYFCASSGTSARETQYFGPGTRLLVL.